What follows describes a single T cell receptor beta chain. The antigen is not known. The record originates from a study of response to subunit inactivated influenza vaccine. Study-level results: Each seasonal influenza vaccination, the authors suggested, recruits few new T cells.

The CDR3 runs 14 residues. The J segment lost 1 base and the V segment lost 5 bases, leaving 7 bases of the junction unmatched. Germline V gives CDR1 SQVTM, CDR2 ANQGSEA. TCRdb independently ran MiXCR on the RT-PCR reads; one entry per CDR3 protein. The sample shows 400,000 to 550,000 distinct CDR3 sequences, around 25% of them seen only once. The chain links TRBV29-1 to TRBJ1-1, with TRBD1 matching 7 bases. This sequence originates from a man over 45 who received an inactivated influenza vaccine. The sequenced sample was CD4+ T cells sorted from PBMCs, obtained 4 to 6 days after vaccination. CDR3 nucleotides: TGCAGCGTTTCCAACAGGGGACGGAACACTGAAGCTTTCTTT. It translates to CSVSNRGRNTEAFF.